One T cell receptor (beta chain) is described in this entry. Authors' methods: Reference gene primer amplification gave nucleated cell count estimates. Profiled with immunoSEQ multiplex PCR; TCRdb holds only in-frame clones, not every one. Clone size and the V and J calls come from that table; the DNA yielded D and trimming. The sample lists under 200,000 clones; roughly 86% were seen once. CDR3 length equals 15 residues. V lost 4 bases and J lost 2; bases outside the gene matches: 3. Per the germline V gene, CDR1 is LNHDA and CDR2 is SQIVND (reference sequence). This specimen comes from a study of blood T cell repertoires in COVID-19. Turning to the study itself: Material from acute and convalescent COVID-19 was sourced from the United States, Italy and Spain. PBMCs, B-cell-depleted T cells, or T cells were the source of the cDNA or gDNA that made up the material.

Input material: peripheral blood. The sequence came from a man aged 35-49 years with active or convalescent COVID-19. V and J are TRBV19 and TRBJ1-5; 9 bases agree with TRBD1. The chain's CDR3 is CASSTGTGRNQPQHF. The CDR3 coding sequence is TGTGCCAGTAGTACCGGGACAGGGCGCAATCAGCCCCAGCATTTT.